This T cell receptor (beta chain) was retrieved from a study of blood T cell repertoires in COVID-19. Study-level information: Samples came from the United States, Italy and Spain, spanning acute and convalescent COVID-19. From T cells, B-cell-depleted T cells, or PBMCs came the material, which was cDNA or gDNA.

Data came from immunoSEQ multiplex PCR; TCRdb stores just in-frame clones and leaves some out. The sample has about 200,000 clones, 86% seen once. The CDR3 runs to 16 residues. Germline-derived CDR1 and CDR2 are KGHSH and LQKENI. Unmatched junction bases numbered 15, after V lost 3 bases and J lost 7 bases. Categorization into cohorts depended on clinical history that participants reported. This TCR was recovered from a woman aged 40 to 49 in a cohort exposed to, infected with or recovered from COVID-19 (not recorded which). The sample consisted of PBMCs or T cells enriched from blood (not recorded which). This chain links TRBV18 with TRBJ2-7, with 7 bases fitting TRBD2. CDR3 sequence (DNA): TGTGCCAGCTCACCGGTTGTTGGCGGGGGACTTTTGGAGCAGTACTTC. Its translation: CASSPVVGGGLLEQYF.